The 10 T cell receptor beta chains listed next were all sequenced from one sample in a study of T-cell reconstitution after alpha-beta-depleted transplantation in children. Preparing the TCRbeta library involved the use of unique molecular identifiers. MiXCR was run by TCRdb on the PCR reads, yielding one entry per CDR3 protein. The table records roughly 500,000 distinct CDR3 sequences, roughly 33% of them present only once. The material sequenced was PBMCs from the stem cell graft donor, taken from the stem cell graft. The receptors come from a human donor who donated a stem cell graft to a child with aplastic anemia.

The genes are TRBV5-1 and TRBJ2-7; D gene uncertain. CDR3 length: 14 amino acids. V shed 0 bases and J shed 3 bases, with 10 bases lying between them. Germline loops: CDR1 SGHRS, CDR2 YFSETQ. CDR3 bases: TGCGCCAGCAGCTTGGGGCTAGGATTCTACGAGCAGTACGTC. Amino acids: CASSLGLGFYEQYV.

V gene TRBV28 combines with J gene TRBJ1-2; possibly TRBD1 for D (5 bases). The CDR3 length is 21 residues. Germline V gene sequence: CDR1 MDHEN, CDR2 SYDVKM. V dropped 3 bases and J dropped 4 bases, with 33 bases sitting between them. The CDR3 DNA follows: TGTGCCAGCAGTTTTCCCCAGGCACGGGGGACTGCGGGGAAAGTGAGCTATGGCTACACCTTC. Translating gives CASSFPQARGTAGKVSYGYTF.

The CDR3 region has the DNA TGCAGCGTTGAAGGGCTGGGGCGGGAGGAATATACGCAGTATTTT. As protein: CSVEGLGREEYTQYF. The chain has TRBV29-1 and TRBJ2-3; TRBD2 matches at 8 bases. The CDR3 runs to 15 residues. The V and J ends lost 1 base and 7 bases, in that order; junction bases with no gene match: 10. Germline V CDR1 and CDR2: SQVTM, ANQGSEA.

DNA of the CDR3: TGTGCCAGCAGCTTAACGATGACAGGGAACTCCTACAATGAGCAGTTCTTC. It is translated as CASSLTMTGNSYNEQFF. The chain employs TRBV7-2 and TRBJ2-1, with 7 bases identical to TRBD1. The germline V gene has CDR1 SGHTA and CDR2 FQGNSA. The CDR3 runs to 17 residues. Trimming at V came to 2 bases and at J to 0 bases, leaving 7 bases not matched to a gene.

This clonotype has only a few counts. V gene TRBV5-4 combines with J gene TRBJ2-3, with TRBD1 identical over 7 bases. The CDR3 spans 14 residues. The germline CDR1 and CDR2 sequences are SGHNT and YYREEE (reference sequence). V lost 7 bases to trimming and J lost 1 base; unmatched junction nucleotides: 6. The CDR3 DNA follows: TGTGCCAGCCGACAAGACAGGGGCACAGATACGCAGTATTTT. Encoded protein: CASRQDRGTDTQYF.

This clonotype was seen a few times. The CDR3 loop is CASSEAGGPGEQFF. In nucleotides, the CDR3 is TGTGCCAGCAGTGAAGCGGGAGGGCCAGGTGAGCAGTTCTTC. This chain uses TRBV6-4 with TRBJ2-1; 10 nucleotides agree with TRBD2. CDR1 is MRHNA and CDR2 is SNTAGT in the germline V gene. With V trimmed by 3 bases and J by 9 bases, 5 bases remained unmatched. The CDR3 loop spans 14 amino acids.

This rearrangement joins TRBV4-3 to TRBJ2-2; D call uncertain. CDR3 length: 16 amino acids. V lost 0 bases and J lost 4, with 12 bases in between. Germline V gene sequence: CDR1 LGHNA, CDR2 YSLEER. The CDR3 DNA reads as TGCGCCAGCAGCCAAGAAGTAGGCCCCTCCACCGGGGAGCTGTTTTTT. Translating gives CASSQEVGPSTGELFF.

Only a few counts were recorded for this clonotype. This chain links TRBV29-1 with TRBJ1-2, with D unclear. Germline values: CDR1 SQVTM, CDR2 ANQGSEA. V lost 6 bases and J 0 bases, leaving 11 bases between the germline ends. This CDR3 is 13 amino acids long. CDR3 sequence: CSVGKRTNYGYTF. CDR3 nucleotide sequence: TGCAGCGTGGGAAAAAGAACTAACTATGGCTACACCTTC. Combining the CDR3 with reference TRBV29-1 and TRBJ1-2 gives the whole variable domain SAVISQKPSRDICQRGTSLTIQCQVDSQVTMMFWYRQQPGQSLTLIATANQGSEATYESGFVIDKFPISRPNLTFSTLTVSNMSPEDSSIYLCSVGKRTNYGYTFGSGTRLTVV.

This clonotype occurred a few times. The chain employs TRBV7-2 and TRBJ2-3; D might be TRBD2 (6 bases). V lost 3 bases and J 6 bases, leaving 10 bases between the germline ends. The CDR3 consists of 13 residues. CDR1 and CDR2 (germline): SGHTA, FQGNSA. CDR3 protein: CASSLGGHDTQYF. The CDR3 DNA reads TGTGCCAGCAGCTTGGGGGGTCACGATACGCAGTATTTT.

There are a few counts of this clonotype. CDR3: CSVAGPADTQYF. The CDR3 nucleotides are TGCAGCGTTGCAGGTCCCGCAGATACGCAGTATTTT. This chain uses TRBV29-1 with TRBJ2-3; D gene ambiguous. Looked up from germline, CDR1 is SQVTM and CDR2 is ANQGSEA. The CDR3 has 12 amino acids. Trimming removed 4 bases at V and 4 bases at J, with 9 bases between.